This T cell receptor beta chain was obtained from a study of CD8+ T cells in alopecia areata. Sorted populations comprised CD4+ and CD8+ T cells obtained from PBMCs. In each case, RNA was isolated and then reverse transcribed into cDNA as the sequencing template. Sequencing used immunoSEQ multiplex PCR; TCRdb keeps in-frame clones, though not all of them. The sample has roughly 150,000 clones, approximately 60% seen once; the top ten hold 35% to 40%. In germline, CDR1 is SQVTM, CDR2 ANQGSEA. The CDR3 runs 14 residues. Trimming left V 6 bases short and J 5 bases short, with 19 bases between. The receptor comes from a human donor in good health. The sample consisted of CD8+ T cells sorted from blood. J is TRBJ1-2 and V is TRBV29-1; TRBD1 might be the D (6 bases). CDR3 nucleotides: TGCAGCGTGGGCCTACAGGGATTAGGGTATGGCTACACCTTC. This gives the protein CSVGLQGLGYGYTF. Full variable domain (outside the CDR3, taken from reference TRBV29-1 and TRBJ1-2): SAVISQKPSRDICQRGTSLTIQCQVDSQVTMMFWYRQQPGQSLTLIATANQGSEATYESGFVIDKFPISRPNLTFSTLTVSNMSPEDSSIYLCSVGLQGLGYGYTFGSGTRLTVV.